This TCR beta chain derives from a study of shared clonotypes between healthy human individuals. Study conclusions and caveats: In having few donors, the study represented limited genetic and exposure-history diversity.

This CDR3 contains 13 residues. J lost 2 bases, V lost 2 bases, and 0 bases had no gene match. CDR1 and CDR2 from the germline V gene are SGDLS and YYNGEE. Sequencing was at deep level. Authors' methods: ImmunoSEQ yielded junction-only sequences lacking quality scores, so filtering differed. This table comes from immunoSEQ multiplex PCR, and its TCRdb copy is limited to in-frame clones, with some not included. From that table come the V and J calls and clone size; the DNA was used to work out D and trimming. This sample has some 490,000 clones, with approximately 82% found just once. Remarks on this clone: Antigen: not known. Within the sample, other DNA sequences also encode this same CDR3.

This chain connects TRBV9 to TRBJ2-5; 7 bases line up with TRBD1. The sequenced material came from PBMCs. The receptor comes from a middle-aged woman in good health. Some clones in this sample may be carry-over from other donors' samples. CDR3 DNA sequence: TGTGCCAGCAGCGTCAGGGGGCAAGAGACCCAGTACTTC. Protein product: CASSVRGQETQYF.